The 27 T cell receptor beta chains listed next were all sequenced from one sample in a study of blood T cell repertoires in COVID-19. Sequencing was performed with immunoSEQ multiplex PCR; in TCRdb, only in-frame clones are kept and a portion is missing. Of 120,000 to 150,000 clones in the sample, about 83% were seen once. The sequencing input was peripheral blood. Source of these receptors: a middle-aged man with acute or convalescent COVID-19.

The chain combines TRBV19 with TRBJ1-5; D call uncertain. This CDR3 has 16 amino acids. V was shortened by 6 bases and J by 4 bases, with 19 bases between the two germline ends. Germline V CDR1 and CDR2: LNHDA, SQIVND (reference sequence). The CDR3 DNA follows: TGTGCCAGTAGGGACGAGCGAGCGGGCCCGAATCAGCCCCAGCATTTT. The encoded protein is CASRDERAGPNQPQHF.

The chain uses TRBV24-1 and TRBJ2-1; no clear D gene. The CDR3 consists of 12 residues. The V end lost 4 bases, the J end lost 2 bases, and 2 bases lay between the germline ends. In germline, CDR1 is KGHDR, CDR2 SFDVKD. Here the CDR3 DNA reads TGTGCCACCAGTGACGCCTACAATGAGCAGTTCTTC. Protein: CATSDAYNEQFF.

This clone was seen more than once but under ten times. The rearrangement joins TRBV30 to TRBJ1-4; 8 bases are a match to TRBD1. CDR1 GTSNPN and CDR2 SVGIG come from the germline V gene (reference sequence). V dropped 8 bases and J dropped 5; count of bases not matched to a gene: 7. CDR3 size: 13 residues. The CDR3 coding sequence is TGTGCCGGGGAGACAGGGGCAAATGAAAAACTGTTTTTT. As protein: CAGETGANEKLFF.

For the CDR3, the DNA is TGTGCCAGCAGCGTAGTGGGACTAGTTATCAATGAGCAGTTCTTC. Translated, it gives CASSVVGLVINEQFF. The V and J genes are TRBV9 and TRBJ2-1; 8 nucleotides align to TRBD2. The length of the CDR3 is 15 residues. V shed 0 bases, J shed 6 bases, and the junction held 5 bases outside the gene matches. CDR1 SGDLS and CDR2 YYNGEE come from the germline V gene.

The chain carries TRBV30 and TRBJ1-2; 12 bases are a match to TRBD1. The V gene's germline CDR1 is GTSNPN and CDR2 SVGIG (reference sequence). The CDR3 covers 14 residues. The junction had 6 bases not matched to a gene; V was cut back by 2 bases and J by 8 bases. This chain's CDR3 is CAWSSGQGARGYTF. The DNA for the CDR3 is TGTGCCTGGAGTTCGGGACAGGGGGCGCGAGGCTACACCTTC.

The chain uses TRBV19 and TRBJ1-2, with D possibly matching TRBD1 (6 bases). Trimming left V 4 bases short and J 8 bases short, with 11 bases between. Looked up from germline, CDR1 is LNHDA and CDR2 is SQIVND (reference sequence). The CDR3 contains 12 residues. CDR3 bases: TGTGCCAGTAGTACATACAGGGAGGGCTACACCTTC. It specifies CASSTYREGYTF.

The rearrangement uses TRBV6-5 and TRBJ1-1, with D possibly being TRBD1 (6 bases). This CDR3 comprises 14 residues. Germline V gene lookup returns CDR1 MNHEY and CDR2 SVGAGI. Trimming took off 0 bases at V and 5 bases at J, with 10 bases between the two ends. CDR3 DNA: TGTGCCAGCAGTTACTCGCCTCAGGGGACTGAAGCTTTCTTT. Protein product: CASSYSPQGTEAFF.

The chain uses TRBV4-2 and TRBJ2-1; D is undetermined. This CDR3 is 13 amino acids long. Trimming took 0 bases from V and 9 from J, leaving 9 bases between them. In germline, CDR1 is LGHNA, CDR2 YNFKEQ. CDR3 in DNA: TGTGCCAGCAGCCAAGATTTGGCAAGTGAGCAGTTCTTC. It translates to CASSQDLASEQFF.

This clone was seen more than once but under ten times. This chain joins TRBV5-1 and TRBJ1-1, with D maybe TRBD1 (5 bases). V was shortened by 3 bases and J by 1 base, with 13 bases between the two germline ends. This CDR3 is 15 amino acids long. Germline V gives CDR1 SGHRS, CDR2 YFSETQ. CDR3 in DNA: TGCGCCAGCAGCTCAGACCCCCAGGGGAACACTGAAGCTTTCTTT. Encoded protein: CASSSDPQGNTEAFF.

The chain is built from TRBV11-2 and TRBJ2-2, with 9 bases that match TRBD1. CDR1 and CDR2 from the germline V gene are SGHAT and FQNNGV. V lost 5 bases, J lost 3 bases, and 4 bases stayed unmatched. The CDR3 contains 15 residues. CDR3 DNA: TGTGCCAGCAGCCGATGGACAGGGGACACCGGGGAGCTGTTTTTT. It codes for CASSRWTGDTGELFF.

J is TRBJ1-2 and V is TRBV10-3, with TRBD1 identical over 7 bases. The CDR3 is 14 amino acids. The junction had 6 bases not matched to a gene; V was cut back by 6 bases and J by 2 bases. CDR1 and CDR2 (germline): ENHRY, SYGVKD. DNA of the CDR3: TGTGCCATCAGCCCAGGGGGTGACAACTATGGCTACACCTTC. Its translation is CAISPGGDNYGYTF.

This chain joins TRBV5-1 and TRBJ2-2; 8 bases align to TRBD2. The CDR3 covers 16 residues. Trimming cost V 6 bases and J 4 bases; bases outside gene matches: 11. From germline, CDR1 is SGHRS and CDR2 YFSETQ. CDR3 residues: CASISGGAQGTGELFF. CDR3 in DNA: TGCGCCAGCATCTCCGGGGGGGCCCAAGGCACCGGGGAGCTGTTTTTT.

The chain employs TRBV5-4 and TRBJ2-3; a weak D match, TRBD2 (7 bases). The germline CDR1 and CDR2 sequences are SGHNT and YYREEE (reference sequence). The V and J ends lost 4 bases and 4 bases respectively, with 16 bases between them. This CDR3 has 15 residues. The CDR3 bases are TGTGCCAGCAGCAGGGGAGGGGGGACCGCAGATACGCAGTATTTT. It codes for CASSRGGGTADTQYF. Combining the CDR3 with reference TRBV5-4 and TRBJ2-3 gives the whole variable domain ETGVTQSPTHLIKTRGQQVTLRCSSQSGHNTVSWYQQALGQGPQFIFQYYREEENGRGNFPPRFSGLQFPNYSSELNVNALELDDSALYLCASSRGGGTADTQYFGPGTRLTVL.

This chain uses TRBV12-3 or TRBV12-4 with TRBJ2-5, with D perhaps TRBD1 (6 bases). This CDR3 has 13 residues. Trimming took 5 bases from V and 3 from J, leaving 10 bases between them. CDR3 nucleotide sequence: TGTGCCAGCAGTGGGACACCGAAAGAGACCCAGTACTTC. Translated, it gives CASSGTPKETQYF.

The CDR3 sequence: CASSLAGTQNSPLHF. The CDR3 DNA sequence: TGTGCCAGCAGCTTGGCCGGGACACAGAATTCACCCCTCCACTTT. J is TRBJ1-6 and V is TRBV5-6, with D possibly TRBD1 on 6 matching bases. V dropped 0 bases and J dropped 7 bases, with 11 bases sitting between them. Germline values: CDR1 SGHDT, CDR2 YYEEEE. This CDR3 region has 15 residues.

The chain joins TRBV11-2 to TRBJ2-2; 15 nucleotides match TRBD2. CDR1 and CDR2 (germline): SGHAT, FQNNGV. Losses at the gene ends were 5 bases for V and 6 bases for J; bases not matched to a gene: 7. This CDR3 contains 17 residues. The CDR3 region is CASSPFRTSGGAGELFF. The CDR3 DNA follows: TGTGCCAGCAGCCCCTTTCGGACTAGCGGGGGGGCCGGGGAGCTGTTTTTT.

The rearrangement uses TRBV7-9 and TRBJ1-2, with 10 positions matching TRBD1. The CDR3 loop spans 15 amino acids. Germline lookup yields CDR1 SEHNR and CDR2 FQNEAQ (reference sequence). V trimming: 6 bases; J trimming: 2 bases; junction bases outside the gene matches: 6. The CDR3 DNA is TGTGCCAGCAGTACCCGACAGGGGGCCAACTATGGCTACACCTTC. Amino acid sequence: CASSTRQGANYGYTF. Drawing the rest from reference TRBV7-9 and TRBJ1-2, the complete variable domain is DTGVSQNPRHKITKRGQNVTFRCDPISEHNRLYWYRQTLGQGPEFLTYFQNEAQLEKSRLLSDRFSAERPKGSFSTLEIQRTEQGDSAMYLCASSTRQGANYGYTFGSGTRLTVV.

The gene calls are TRBV10-3 and TRBJ2-5; TRBD2 aligns across 13 bases. V lost 0 bases to trimming and J lost 2 bases; unmatched junction nucleotides: 9. Germline CDR1 and CDR2: ENHRY and SYGVKD. CDR3 length equals 19 residues. CDR3 residues: CAISESKFRLAGGQETQYF. In DNA, the CDR3 is TGTGCCATCAGTGAGTCGAAATTTCGACTAGCGGGGGGTCAAGAGACCCAGTACTTC.

The chain joins TRBV30 to TRBJ1-4; 8 nucleotides align to TRBD1. This CDR3 spans 13 amino acids. V lost 4 bases, J lost 7 bases, and 5 bases stayed unmatched. Germline V lookup: CDR1 GTSNPN, CDR2 SVGIG (reference sequence). CDR3 in DNA: TGTGCCTGGACCGGACAGGGCGGTGAAAAACTGTTTTTT. It translates to CAWTGQGGEKLFF.

The V gene is TRBV12-3 or TRBV12-4, the J gene TRBJ1-2; D may be TRBD1 (5 bases). The CDR3 sequence is 13 residues long. Trimming shortened V by 5 bases and J by 4 bases, and 11 bases separated the two germline ends. The DNA for the CDR3 is TGTGCCAGCAGTCCGGGGGATGTCTATGGCTACACCTTC. Protein sequence: CASSPGDVYGYTF.

This chain joins TRBV19 and TRBJ2-2, with D possibly matching TRBD2 (6 bases). This CDR3 has 16 residues. V was shortened by 4 bases and J by 4 bases, with 16 bases between the two germline ends. The germline V gene encodes CDR1 LNHDA and CDR2 SQIVND (reference sequence). CDR3 coding DNA: TGTGCCAGTAGTAAGCTCGCGGGGTCGGGCACCGGGGAGCTGTTTTTT. It specifies CASSKLAGSGTGELFF.

This chain links TRBV7-3 with TRBJ2-5; no clear D gene. This CDR3 spans 13 amino acids. In germline, CDR1 is SGHTA, CDR2 FQGTGA. The V gene lost 1 base and the J gene lost 1 base, with 4 bases spanning the gap. CDR3 sequence: CASSLILQETQYF. The CDR3 DNA reads as TGTGCCAGCAGCTTAATCCTCCAAGAGACCCAGTACTTC.

The V call is TRBV15, the J call TRBJ1-6; 8 bases map to TRBD1. The germline V gene encodes CDR1 LNHNV and CDR2 YYDKDF (reference sequence). The CDR3 is 14 residues long. The V and J ends lost 5 bases and 8 bases, in that order; junction bases with no gene match: 5. CDR3 DNA: TGTGCCACCAGCGGACAGGGTCTGGATTCACCCCTCCACTTT. Translation: CATSGQGLDSPLHF.

The rearrangement uses TRBV24-1 and TRBJ2-7; TRBD1 aligns across 7 bases. This CDR3 is 13 amino acids long. Per germline, CDR1 KGHDR and CDR2 SFDVKD. The ends lost 12 bases at V and 2 bases at J; junction bases unmatched: 9. This CDR3 is CAALTGLAYEQYF. The CDR3 region has the DNA TGTGCCGCCTTGACAGGGTTAGCCTACGAGCAGTACTTC.

This rearrangement joins TRBV6-4 to TRBJ2-1; 11 bases agree with TRBD1. V was pared by 3 bases and J by 8 bases, with 6 bases of the junction left unmatched. The CDR3 is 15 residues long. CDR1 and CDR2 (germline): MRHNA, SNTAGT. In DNA form, the CDR3 reads TGTGCCAGCAGTGAAGCGGACAGGGGGCATTATGAGCAGTTCTTC. This encodes CASSEADRGHYEQFF.

On this clone: At one end the junction does not follow the germline gene, possibly because of a read error. V and J are TRBV11-2 and TRBJ1-3, with a weak D call TRBD1 (6 bases). The CDR3 covers 12 residues. Germline CDR1 is SGHAT and CDR2 is FQNNGV. The CDR3 DNA reads TGTGCCAGCACCTTAGGGGGGGGCACCATATATTTT. This encodes CASTLGGGTIYF.

This clone was found many times. This chain uses TRBV5-1 with TRBJ2-1, with 10 bases identical to TRBD1. CDR3 length equals 18 residues. CDR1 and CDR2 from the germline V gene are SGHRS and YFSETQ. V shed 0 bases, J shed 8 bases, and the junction held 14 bases outside the gene matches. CDR3 amino acids: CASSLVPPGTGDGDEQFF. DNA of the CDR3: TGCGCCAGCAGCTTGGTCCCCCCCGGGACAGGGGACGGCGATGAGCAGTTCTTC.